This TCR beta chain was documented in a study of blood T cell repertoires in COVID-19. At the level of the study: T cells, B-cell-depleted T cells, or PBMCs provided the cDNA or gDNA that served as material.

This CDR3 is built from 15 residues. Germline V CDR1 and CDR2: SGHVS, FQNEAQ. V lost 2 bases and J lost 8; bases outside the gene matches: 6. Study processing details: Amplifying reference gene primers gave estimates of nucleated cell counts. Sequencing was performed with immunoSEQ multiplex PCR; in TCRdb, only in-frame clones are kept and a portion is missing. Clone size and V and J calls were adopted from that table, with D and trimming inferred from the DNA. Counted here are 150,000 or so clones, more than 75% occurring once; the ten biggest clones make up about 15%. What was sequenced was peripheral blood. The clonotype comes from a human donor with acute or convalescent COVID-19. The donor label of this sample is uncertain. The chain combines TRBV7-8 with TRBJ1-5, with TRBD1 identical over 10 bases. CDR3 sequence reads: CASSLSEGQGKPQHF. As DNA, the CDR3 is TGTGCCAGCAGCTTAAGCGAGGGACAGGGGAAGCCCCAGCATTTT.